A selection of T cell receptor beta chains follows, all from one sample in a study of blood T cell repertoires in COVID-19. Using immunoSEQ multiplex PCR, the repertoire was profiled, and TCRdb retains in-frame clones only, with some absent. The table lists approximately 250,000 clones, under 95% of them singletons. The sample consisted of PBMCs or T cells enriched from blood (not recorded which). Every receptor here comes from a man aged 40-50 years who had been exposed to COVID-19. Each CDR3 is given with its conserved first and last residue. The order of the fields is J gene, clone size, D gene, V gene, CDR3 protein, CDR3 DNA. A D gene is named only where the DNA matches it firmly. Some rows mark clone size as missing; the rest say once, few, many or name a class of expanded clone.

J gene: TRBJ1-1
clone size: .
D gene: TRBD1
V gene: TRBV30
CDR3 protein: CACLQGVRAFF
CDR3 DNA: TGTGCCTGCCTTCAGGGGGTTCGGGCTTTCTTT

J gene: TRBJ1-4
clone size: .
D gene: .
V gene: TRBV15
CDR3 protein: CATSRAKGNEKLFF
CDR3 DNA: TGTGCCACCAGCAGAGCTAAGGGGAATGAAAAACTGTTTTTT

J gene: TRBJ1-1
clone size: once
D gene: .
V gene: TRBV30
CDR3 protein: CAWSVGGETEAFF
CDR3 DNA: TGTGCCTGGAGTGTGGGAGGGGAGACTGAAGCTTTCTTT

J gene: TRBJ2-1
clone size: once
D gene: .
V gene: TRBV3-1/TRBV3-2
CDR3 protein: CASSHPEGVTYNEQFF
CDR3 DNA: TGTGCCAGCAGCCATCCGGAGGGCGTGACCTACAATGAGCAGTTCTTC

J gene: TRBJ2-7
clone size: .
D gene: TRBD1
V gene: TRBV7-3
CDR3 protein: CASSLTGQGGYEQYF
CDR3 DNA: TGTGCCAGCAGCTTAACCGGACAGGGTGGATACGAGCAGTACTTC

J gene: TRBJ1-6
clone size: .
D gene: .
V gene: TRBV11-2
CDR3 protein: CASSLEAQNYSPLHF
CDR3 DNA: TGTGCCAGCAGCTTAGAAGCCCAAAATTATTCACCCCTCCACTTT

J gene: TRBJ1-3
clone size: .
D gene: .
V gene: TRBV19
CDR3 protein: CASSPRGVDSGNTIYF
CDR3 DNA: TGTGCCAGTAGTCCAAGAGGTGTGGACTCTGGAAACACCATATATTTT

J gene: TRBJ2-6
clone size: .
D gene: .
V gene: TRBV5-4
CDR3 protein: CASSLRLGRGDGANVLTF
CDR3 DNA: TGTGCCAGCAGCTTAAGGTTAGGGCGGGGAGACGGGGCCAACGTCCTGACTTTC

J gene: TRBJ1-5
clone size: .
D gene: .
V gene: TRBV18
CDR3 protein: CASSPGLTEPNSNQPQHF
CDR3 DNA: TGTGCCAGCTCACCCGGCCTGACAGAGCCGAATAGCAATCAGCCCCAGCATTTT

J gene: TRBJ2-7
clone size: .
D gene: TRBD2
V gene: TRBV5-4
CDR3 protein: CASSGGLAGEYYEQYF
CDR3 DNA: TGTGCCAGCAGCGGGGGACTAGCGGGAGAATACTACGAGCAGTACTTC

J gene: TRBJ2-2
clone size: .
D gene: .
V gene: TRBV6-6
CDR3 protein: CASSYPSILGELFF
CDR3 DNA: TGTGCCAGCAGTTACCCCTCTATCCTCGGGGAGCTGTTTTTT